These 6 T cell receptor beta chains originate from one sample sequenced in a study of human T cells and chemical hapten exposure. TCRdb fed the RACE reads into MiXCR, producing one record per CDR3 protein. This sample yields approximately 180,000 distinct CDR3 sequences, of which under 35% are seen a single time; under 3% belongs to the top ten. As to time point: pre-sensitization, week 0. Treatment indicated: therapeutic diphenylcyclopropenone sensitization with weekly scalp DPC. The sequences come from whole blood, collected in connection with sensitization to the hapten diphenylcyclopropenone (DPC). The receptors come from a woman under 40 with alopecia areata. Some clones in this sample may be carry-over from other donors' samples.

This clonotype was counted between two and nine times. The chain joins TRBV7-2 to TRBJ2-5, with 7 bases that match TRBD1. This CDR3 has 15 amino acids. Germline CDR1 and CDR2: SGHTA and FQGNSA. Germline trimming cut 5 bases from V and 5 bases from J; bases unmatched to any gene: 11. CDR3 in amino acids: CASSLPTGDGETQYF. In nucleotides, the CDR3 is TGTGCCAGCAGCCTTCCTACAGGGGACGGGGAGACCCAGTACTTC.

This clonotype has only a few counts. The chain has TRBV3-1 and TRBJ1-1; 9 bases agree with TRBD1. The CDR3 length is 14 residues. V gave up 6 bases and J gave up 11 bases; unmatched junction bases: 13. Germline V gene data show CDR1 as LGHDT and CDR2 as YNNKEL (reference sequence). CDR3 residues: CASSEPGTGLAAFF. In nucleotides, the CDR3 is TGTGCCAGCAGTGAACCCGGGACAGGGTTGGCTGCTTTCTTT.

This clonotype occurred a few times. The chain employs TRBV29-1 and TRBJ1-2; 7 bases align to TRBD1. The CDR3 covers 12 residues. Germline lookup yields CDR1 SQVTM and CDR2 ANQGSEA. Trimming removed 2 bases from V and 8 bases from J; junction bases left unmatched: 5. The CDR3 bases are TGCAGCGTTGAATGGACAGGCGGGGGCTACACCTTC. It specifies CSVEWTGGGYTF.

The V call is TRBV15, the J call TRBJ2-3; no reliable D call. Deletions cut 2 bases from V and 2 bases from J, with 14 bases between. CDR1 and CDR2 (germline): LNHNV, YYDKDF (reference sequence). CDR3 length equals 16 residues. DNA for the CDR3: TGTGCCACCAGCAGACGAGCAGGACCTATCACAGATACGCAGTATTTT. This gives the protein CATSRRAGPITDTQYF.

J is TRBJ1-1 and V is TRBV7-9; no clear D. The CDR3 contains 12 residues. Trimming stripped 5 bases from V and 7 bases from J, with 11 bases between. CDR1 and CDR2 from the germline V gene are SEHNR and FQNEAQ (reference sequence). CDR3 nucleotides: TGTGCCAGCAGCCAAGGGTATAATGAAGCTTTCTTT. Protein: CASSQGYNEAFF.

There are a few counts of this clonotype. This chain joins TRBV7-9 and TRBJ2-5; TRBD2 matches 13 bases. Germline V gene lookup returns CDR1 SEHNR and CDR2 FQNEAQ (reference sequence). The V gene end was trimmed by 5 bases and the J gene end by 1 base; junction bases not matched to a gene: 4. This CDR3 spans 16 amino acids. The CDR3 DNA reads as TGTGCCAGCAGCATTGGGACTAGCGGGGCCCAAGAGACCCAGTACTTC. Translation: CASSIGTSGAQETQYF.